This T cell receptor beta chain stems from a study of CD8 T cells in ankylosing spondylitis. In germline, CDR1 is SGHRS, CDR2 YFSETQ. Deletions cut 3 bases from V and 0 bases from J, with 10 bases between. This CDR3 spans 15 amino acids. In TCRdb, the 5' RACE reads were re-called with MiXCR into one record per CDR3 protein. The top ten clones hold about 4.2% of a sample with about 250,000 distinct CDR3 sequences, approximately 30% of them seen once. The chain employs TRBV5-1 and TRBJ2-4; D gene unclear. The clonotype comes from a male donor with ankylosing spondylitis or in good health (not recorded which). Sequencing used blood, either unsorted or a sorted T cell fraction (not recorded which). The DNA of the CDR3 is TGCGCCAGCAGCTCGACCCGATTAGCCAAAAACATTCAGTACTTC. Protein sequence: CASSSTRLAKNIQYF.